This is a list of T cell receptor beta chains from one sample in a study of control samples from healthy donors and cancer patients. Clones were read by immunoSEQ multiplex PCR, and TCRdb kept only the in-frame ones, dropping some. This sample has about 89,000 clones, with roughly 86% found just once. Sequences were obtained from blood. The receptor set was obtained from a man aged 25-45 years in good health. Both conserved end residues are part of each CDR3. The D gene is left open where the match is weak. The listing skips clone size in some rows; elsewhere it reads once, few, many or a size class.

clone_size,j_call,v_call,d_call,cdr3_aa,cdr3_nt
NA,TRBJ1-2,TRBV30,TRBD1,CAWFRPGGGYGYTF,TGTGCCTGGTTCAGACCAGGGGGAGGCTATGGCTACACCTTC
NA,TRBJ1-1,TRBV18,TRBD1,CASSPFGTGNTEAFF,TGTGCCAGCTCACCATTCGGGACAGGGAACACTGAAGCTTTCTTT
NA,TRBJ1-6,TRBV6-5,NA,CASSYAGKNSPLHF,TGTGCCAGCAGTTACGCAGGGAAGAATTCACCCCTCCACTTT
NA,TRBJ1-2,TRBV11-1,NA,CASSISGTQGYTF,TGTGCCAGCAGCATCTCCGGGACGCAGGGCTACACCTTC
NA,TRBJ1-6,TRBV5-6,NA,CASSTPGYYNSPLHF,TGTGCCAGCAGCACCCCGGGGTACTATAATTCACCCCTCCACTTT
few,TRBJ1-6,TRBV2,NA,CASSVGRVSYNSPLHF,TGTGCCAGCAGTGTGGGCAGGGTCTCCTATAATTCACCCCTCCACTTT
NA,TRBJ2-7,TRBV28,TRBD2,CASRPPGLAGSSSYEQYF,TGTGCCAGCAGGCCTCCGGGACTAGCGGGGTCTTCCTCCTACGAGCAGTACTTC
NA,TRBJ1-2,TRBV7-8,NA,CASSVRTLLEEGYTF,TGTGCCAGCAGCGTTAGGACCTTACTCGAGGAGGGCTACACCTTC
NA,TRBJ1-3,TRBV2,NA,CASRIISSGNTIYF,TGTGCCAGCAGAATTATTAGCTCTGGAAACACCATATATTTT
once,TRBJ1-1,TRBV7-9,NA,CASSLERRAEAFF,TGTGCCAGCAGCTTAGAACGGCGGGCTGAAGCTTTCTTT
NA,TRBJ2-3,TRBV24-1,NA,CATSAGHSTDTQYF,TGTGCCACCAGTGCCGGACACTCCACAGATACGCAGTATTTT
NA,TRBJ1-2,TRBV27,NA,CASSSPAREAGGGYTF,TGTGCCAGCAGTTCCCCCGCGCGGGAGGCGGGAGGTGGCTACACCTTC
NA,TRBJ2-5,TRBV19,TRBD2,CASSNSGGAAETQYF,TGTGCCAGTAGTAACAGCGGGGGGGCGGCGGAGACCCAGTACTTC
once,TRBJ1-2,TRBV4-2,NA,CASSQASRQAFYGYTF,TGTGCCAGCAGCCAAGCATCGAGACAGGCCTTCTATGGCTACACCTTC
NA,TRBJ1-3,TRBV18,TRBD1,CASSPGTGDGGNTIYF,TGTGCCAGCTCACCAGGCACAGGGGATGGAGGAAACACCATATATTTT
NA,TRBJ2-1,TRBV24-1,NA,CATSDLSDSLGEQFF,TGTGCCACCAGTGACCTTTCGGACAGTTTGGGTGAGCAGTTCTTC
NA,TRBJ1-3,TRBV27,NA,CASSYGGGGPGNTIYF,TGTGCCAGCAGTTACGGGGGCGGGGGGCCTGGAAACACCATATATTTT
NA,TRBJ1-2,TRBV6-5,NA,CASSLTGFYGYTF,TGTGCCAGCAGTCTTACAGGGTTCTATGGCTACACCTTC
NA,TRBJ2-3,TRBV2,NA,CATGDRGNTDTQYF,TGTGCCACCGGTGACCGGGGTAACACAGATACGCAGTATTTT
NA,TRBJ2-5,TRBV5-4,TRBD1,CASSFGTAKETQYF,TGTGCCAGCAGCTTCGGGACAGCGAAGGAGACCCAGTACTTC
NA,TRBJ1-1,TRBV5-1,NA,CASSLEDTINTEAFF,TGCGCCAGCAGCTTGGAGGACACAATAAACACTGAAGCTTTCTTT
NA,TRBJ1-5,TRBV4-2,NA,CASSPRGGTQAQPQHF,TGTGCCAGCAGCCCCCGGGGAGGGACTCAAGCCCAGCCCCAGCATTTT
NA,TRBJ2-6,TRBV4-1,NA,CASSQGGGANVLTF,TGCGCCAGCAGCCAGGGCGGTGGGGCCAACGTCCTGACTTTC
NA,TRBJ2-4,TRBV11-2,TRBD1,CASSSQGARRHVDF,TGTGCCAGCAGCTCGCAGGGGGCCCGAAGGCATGTCGACTTC
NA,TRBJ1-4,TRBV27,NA,CASSLRLPEGMGKLFF,TGTGCCAGCAGTTTACGGCTGCCCGAGGGTATGGGAAAACTGTTTTTT
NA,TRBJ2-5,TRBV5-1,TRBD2,CASRLAGGRGETQYF,TGCGCCAGCAGGCTAGCGGGGGGCCGAGGGGAGACCCAGTACTTC
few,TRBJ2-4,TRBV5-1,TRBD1,CASSPGTGGDIQYF,TGCGCCAGCAGCCCCGGGACAGGGGGAGACATTCAGTACTTC
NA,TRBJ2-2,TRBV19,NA,CASSIGWWGETGELFF,TGTGCCAGTAGTATAGGATGGTGGGGGGAGACCGGGGAGCTGTTTTTT
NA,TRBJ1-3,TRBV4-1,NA,CASRAAPGRDTIYF,TGCGCCAGCAGGGCGGCGCCTGGCAGGGACACCATATATTTT
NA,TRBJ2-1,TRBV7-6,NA,CASSLGQGRTYNEQFF,TGTGCCAGCAGCTTAGGGCAGGGTCGCACCTACAATGAGCAGTTCTTC
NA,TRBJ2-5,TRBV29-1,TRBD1,CSAEGTGRQTQYF,TGCAGCGCCGAAGGGACAGGGAGACAGACCCAGTACTTC
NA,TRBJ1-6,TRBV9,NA,CASSGRDKLTFNSPLHF,TGTGCCAGCAGCGGGAGGGACAAATTAACTTTTAATTCACCCCTCCACTTT
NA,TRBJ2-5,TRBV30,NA,CAWRNTDEETQYF,TGTGCCTGGAGGAATACAGATGAAGAGACCCAGTACTTC
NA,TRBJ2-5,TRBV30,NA,CAWKRKGQETQYF,TGTGCCTGGAAGAGAAAGGGCCAAGAGACCCAGTACTTC
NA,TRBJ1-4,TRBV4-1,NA,CASSPLDGSNEKLFF,TGCGCCAGCAGCCCCCTGGACGGATCAAATGAAAAACTGTTTTTT
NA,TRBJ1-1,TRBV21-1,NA,CASSGGDRENTEAFF,TGTGCCAGCAGCGGGGGGGATCGGGAGAACACTGAAGCTTTCTTT
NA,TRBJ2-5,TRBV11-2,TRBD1,CASRQGRPQETQYF,TGTGCCAGCCGACAGGGAAGGCCTCAAGAGACCCAGTACTTC
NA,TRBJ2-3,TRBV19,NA,CASSVMGDTQYF,TGTGCCAGTAGCGTGATGGGCGATACGCAGTATTTT
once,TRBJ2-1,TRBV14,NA,CASSQSLRGRSYNEQFF,TGTGCCAGCAGCCAGTCCCTCAGGGGGAGGTCCTACAATGAGCAGTTCTTC
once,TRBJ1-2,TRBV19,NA,CASSIDRVRGHYGYTF,TGTGCCAGTAGTATAGATCGGGTGCGCGGCCACTATGGCTACACCTTC
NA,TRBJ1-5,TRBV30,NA,CAWSVGAKGALGSQPQHF,TGTGCCTGGAGTGTTGGGGCTAAAGGGGCCCTGGGGTCTCAGCCCCAGCATTTT
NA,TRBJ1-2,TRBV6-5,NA,CASRIQTHGYTF,TGTGCCAGCAGAATACAGACCCATGGCTACACCTTC
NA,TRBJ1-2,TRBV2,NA,CASSEDRSYGYTF,TGTGCCAGCAGTGAGGACCGATCCTATGGCTACACCTTC
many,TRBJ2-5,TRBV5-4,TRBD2,CASSWTERGQETQYF,TGTGCCAGCAGCTGGACCGAGCGGGGGCAAGAGACCCAGTACTTC
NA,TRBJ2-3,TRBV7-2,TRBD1,CASRRTGGSTDTQYF,TGTGCCAGCAGACGTACAGGGGGGAGCACAGATACGCAGTATTTT